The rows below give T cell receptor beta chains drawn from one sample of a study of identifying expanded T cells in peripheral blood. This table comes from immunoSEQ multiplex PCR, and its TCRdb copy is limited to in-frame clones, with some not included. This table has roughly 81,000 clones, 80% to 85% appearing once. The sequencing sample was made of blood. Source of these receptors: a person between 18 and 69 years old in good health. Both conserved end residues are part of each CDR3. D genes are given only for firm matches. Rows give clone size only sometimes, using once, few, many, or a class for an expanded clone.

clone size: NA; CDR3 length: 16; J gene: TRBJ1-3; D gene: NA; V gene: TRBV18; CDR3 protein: CASSPPIRGRGNTIYF; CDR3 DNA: TGTGCCAGCTCACCACCGATCCGTGGACGGGGAAACACCATATATTTT
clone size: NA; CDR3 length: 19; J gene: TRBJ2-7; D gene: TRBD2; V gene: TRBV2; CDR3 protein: CASSEADRTLAGVAYEQYF; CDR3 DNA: TGTGCCAGCAGTGAAGCCGACAGGACTTTAGCGGGAGTAGCCTACGAGCAGTACTTC
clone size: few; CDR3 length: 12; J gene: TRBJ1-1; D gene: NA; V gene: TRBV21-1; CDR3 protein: CAPGQGNTEAFF; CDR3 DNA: TGTGCCCCGGGACAGGGGAACACTGAAGCTTTCTTT
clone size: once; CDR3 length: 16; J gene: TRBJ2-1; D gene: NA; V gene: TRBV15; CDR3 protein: CATSRVPPGSYNEQFF; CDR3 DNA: TGTGCCACCAGCAGAGTTCCGCCGGGCTCCTACAATGAGCAGTTCTTC
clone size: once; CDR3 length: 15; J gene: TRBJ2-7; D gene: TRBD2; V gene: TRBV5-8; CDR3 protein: CASSPGTSGRSEQYF; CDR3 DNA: TGTGCCAGCAGCCCGGGGACTAGCGGGAGGAGTGAGCAGTACTTC
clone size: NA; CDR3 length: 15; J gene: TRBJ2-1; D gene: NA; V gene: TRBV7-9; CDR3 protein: CASSLEGVHWGEQFF; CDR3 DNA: TGTGCCAGCAGCTTAGAGGGGGTCCACTGGGGTGAGCAGTTCTTC
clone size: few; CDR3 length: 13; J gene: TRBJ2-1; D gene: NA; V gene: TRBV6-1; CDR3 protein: CASSPQEYNEQFF; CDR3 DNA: TGTGCCAGCAGTCCCCAGGAGTACAATGAGCAGTTCTTC
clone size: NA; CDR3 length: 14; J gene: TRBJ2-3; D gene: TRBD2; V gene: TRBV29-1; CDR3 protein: CSVDLIAGADTQYF; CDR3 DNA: TGCAGCGTTGATTTGATAGCGGGGGCAGATACGCAGTATTTT
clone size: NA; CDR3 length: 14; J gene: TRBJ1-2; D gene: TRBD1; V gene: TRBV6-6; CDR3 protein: CASKTGGESYGYTF; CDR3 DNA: TGTGCCAGCAAAACAGGGGGCGAGTCTTATGGCTACACCTTC
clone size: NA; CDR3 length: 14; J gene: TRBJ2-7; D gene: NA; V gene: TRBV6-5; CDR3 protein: CASSYIGPAGEQYF; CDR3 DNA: TGTGCCAGCAGTTATATCGGACCCGCTGGCGAGCAGTACTTC
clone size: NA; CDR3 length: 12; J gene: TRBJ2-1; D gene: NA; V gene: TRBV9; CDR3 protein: CASTGIGYEQFF; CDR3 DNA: TGTGCCAGCACTGGTATTGGCTATGAGCAGTTCTTC
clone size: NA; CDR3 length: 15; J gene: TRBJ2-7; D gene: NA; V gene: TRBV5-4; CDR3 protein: CASSSDPGPDYEQYF; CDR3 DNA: TGTGCCAGCAGCTCGGACCCGGGACCAGACTACGAGCAGTACTTC
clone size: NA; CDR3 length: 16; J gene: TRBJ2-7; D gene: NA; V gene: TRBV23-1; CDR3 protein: CASSQSRPGVGYEQYF; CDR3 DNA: TGCGCCAGCAGTCAATCTCGGCCGGGAGTAGGCTACGAGCAGTACTTC
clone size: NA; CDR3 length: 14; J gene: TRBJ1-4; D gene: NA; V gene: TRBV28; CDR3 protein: CASSEGTAPEKLFF; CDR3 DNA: TGTGCCAGCAGTGAAGGGACCGCCCCAGAAAAACTGTTTTTT
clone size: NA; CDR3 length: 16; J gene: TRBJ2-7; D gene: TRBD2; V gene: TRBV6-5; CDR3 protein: CASSFSRLAGGEEQYF; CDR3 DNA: TGTGCCAGCAGTTTTAGTCGACTAGCGGGAGGGGAGGAGCAGTACTTC
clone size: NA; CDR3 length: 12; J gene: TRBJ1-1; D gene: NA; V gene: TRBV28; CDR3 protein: CASSLGERIAFF; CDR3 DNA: TGTGCCAGCAGTTTAGGTGAGAGGATAGCTTTCTTT
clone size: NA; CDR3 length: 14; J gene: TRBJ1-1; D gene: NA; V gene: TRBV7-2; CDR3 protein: CASGSGLWGTEAFF; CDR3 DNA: TGTGCCAGCGGCTCGGGGTTGTGGGGCACTGAAGCTTTCTTT
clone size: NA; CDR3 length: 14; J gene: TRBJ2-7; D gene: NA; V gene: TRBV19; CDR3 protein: CASSSELLTYEQYF; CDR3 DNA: TGTGCCAGTAGTTCGGAGCTTTTAACTTACGAGCAGTACTTC
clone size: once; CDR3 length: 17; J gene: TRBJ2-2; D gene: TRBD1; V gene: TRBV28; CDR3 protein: CASTPPPGTGPTGELFF; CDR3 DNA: TGTGCCAGCACCCCCCCGCCCGGGACAGGGCCCACCGGGGAGCTGTTTTTT
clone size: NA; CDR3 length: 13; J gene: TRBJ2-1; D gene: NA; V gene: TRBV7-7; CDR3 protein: CASSALRDNEQFF; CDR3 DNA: TGTGCTAGCAGCGCACTTCGGGACAATGAGCAGTTCTTC
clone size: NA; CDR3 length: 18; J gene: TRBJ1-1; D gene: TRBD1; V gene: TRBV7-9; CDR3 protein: CASSRVTLQGRRGTEAFF; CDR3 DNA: TGTGCCAGCAGCCGCGTGACGTTACAGGGGCGCAGGGGGACTGAAGCTTTCTTT
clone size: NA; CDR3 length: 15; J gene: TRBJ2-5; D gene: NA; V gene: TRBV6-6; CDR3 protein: CASSTGTALQETQYF; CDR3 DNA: TGTGCCAGCAGCACCGGTACAGCGCTGCAAGAGACCCAGTACTTC
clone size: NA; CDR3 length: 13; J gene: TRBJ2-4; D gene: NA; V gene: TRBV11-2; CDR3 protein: CASSFAGNNIQYF; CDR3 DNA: TGTGCCAGCAGCTTTGCAGGGAACAACATTCAGTACTTC
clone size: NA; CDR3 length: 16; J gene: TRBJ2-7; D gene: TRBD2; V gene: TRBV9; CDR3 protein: CASSVSIGTSGYEQYF; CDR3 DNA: TGTGCCAGCAGCGTTAGCATCGGGACTAGCGGGTACGAGCAGTACTTC
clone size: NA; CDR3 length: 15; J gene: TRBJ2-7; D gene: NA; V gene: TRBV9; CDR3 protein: CASSTSSLGLDEQYF; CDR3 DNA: TGTGCCAGCAGCACCTCGTCCCTTGGACTCGACGAGCAGTACTTC
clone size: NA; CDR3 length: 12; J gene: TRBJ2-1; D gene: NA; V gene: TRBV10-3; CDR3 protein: CAISISSNEQFF; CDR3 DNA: TGTGCCATCAGTATTAGTAGCAATGAGCAGTTCTTC
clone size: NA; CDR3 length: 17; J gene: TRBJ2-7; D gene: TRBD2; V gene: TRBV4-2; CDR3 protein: CASSPGLAGRAGYEQYF; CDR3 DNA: TGTGCCAGCAGCCCAGGACTAGCGGGACGCGCGGGGTACGAGCAGTACTTC
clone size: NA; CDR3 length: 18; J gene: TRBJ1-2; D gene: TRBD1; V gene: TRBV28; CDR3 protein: CASSSILTRGRENYGYTF; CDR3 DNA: TGTGCCAGCAGTTCCATCCTTACCAGGGGGCGCGAGAACTATGGCTACACCTTC
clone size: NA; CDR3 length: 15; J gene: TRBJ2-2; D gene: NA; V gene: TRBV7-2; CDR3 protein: CASSLELGITGELFF; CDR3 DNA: TGTGCCAGCAGCTTAGAGTTAGGGATCACCGGGGAGCTGTTTTTT
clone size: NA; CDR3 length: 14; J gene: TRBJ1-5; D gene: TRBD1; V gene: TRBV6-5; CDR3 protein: CASSKDRGQQPQHF; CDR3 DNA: TGTGCCAGCAGTAAGGACAGGGGGCAACAGCCCCAGCATTTT
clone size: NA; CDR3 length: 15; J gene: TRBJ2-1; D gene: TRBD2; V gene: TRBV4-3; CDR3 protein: CASSQGLAVYNEQFF; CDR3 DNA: TGCGCCAGCAGCCAAGGACTAGCGGTCTACAATGAGCAGTTCTTC
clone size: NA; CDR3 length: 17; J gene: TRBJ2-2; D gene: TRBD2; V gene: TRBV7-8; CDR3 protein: CASSLAGLATNTGELFF; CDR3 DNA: TGTGCCAGCAGCTTAGCAGGACTAGCGACGAACACCGGGGAGCTGTTTTTT
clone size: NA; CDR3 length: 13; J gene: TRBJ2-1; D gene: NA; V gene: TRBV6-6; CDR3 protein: CASSYSVGADQFF; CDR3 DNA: TGTGCCAGCAGTTACTCGGTGGGGGCTGATCAGTTCTTC
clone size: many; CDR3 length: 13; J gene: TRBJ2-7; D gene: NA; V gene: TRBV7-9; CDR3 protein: CASSPFQRYEQYF; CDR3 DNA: TGTGCCAGCAGCCCATTTCAGCGCTACGAGCAGTACTTC
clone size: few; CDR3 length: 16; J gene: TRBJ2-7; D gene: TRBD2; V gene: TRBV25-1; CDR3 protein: CASSEVRGLAGHEQYF; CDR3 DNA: TGTGCCAGCAGTGAGGTGCGGGGACTAGCGGGCCACGAGCAGTACTTC
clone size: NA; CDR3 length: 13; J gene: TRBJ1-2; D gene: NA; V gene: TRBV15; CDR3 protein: CATSRVADYGYTF; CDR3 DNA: TGTGCCACCAGCAGAGTTGCCGACTATGGCTACACCTTC
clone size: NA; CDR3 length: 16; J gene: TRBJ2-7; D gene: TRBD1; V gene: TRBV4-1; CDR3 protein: CASSLTPGQGSYEQYF; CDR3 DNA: TGCGCCAGCAGCCTTACTCCGGGACAGGGCTCCTACGAGCAGTACTTC
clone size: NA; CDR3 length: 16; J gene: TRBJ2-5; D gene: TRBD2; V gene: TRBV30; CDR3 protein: CAWSRTLAETQETQYF; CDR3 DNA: TGTGCCTGGAGTCGAACCCTAGCGGAGACCCAAGAGACCCAGTACTTC
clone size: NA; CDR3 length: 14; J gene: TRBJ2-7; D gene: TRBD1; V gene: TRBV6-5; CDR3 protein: CASSFHRGPYEQYF; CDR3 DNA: TGTGCCAGCAGTTTTCACAGGGGGCCCTACGAGCAGTACTTC
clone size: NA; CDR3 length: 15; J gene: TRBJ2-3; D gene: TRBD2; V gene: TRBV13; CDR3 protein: CASSLVAGGTDTQYF; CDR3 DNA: TGTGCCAGCAGCCTGGTAGCGGGAGGCACAGATACGCAGTATTTT
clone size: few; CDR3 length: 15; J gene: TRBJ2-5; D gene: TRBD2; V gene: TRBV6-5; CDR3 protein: CASGGLAYNKETQYF; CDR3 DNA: TGTGCCAGCGGGGGACTAGCGTACAATAAAGAGACCCAGTACTTC
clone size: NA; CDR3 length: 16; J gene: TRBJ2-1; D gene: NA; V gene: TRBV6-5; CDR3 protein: CASSYAPRRAYNEQFF; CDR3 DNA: TGTGCCAGCAGTTACGCCCCTAGGAGGGCCTACAATGAGCAGTTCTTC